One and the same sample provided the 15 T cell receptor beta chains below, sequenced in a study of identical twins (TCRdb year 2016). The library came from 5' RACE. Instrument on record: Illumina HiSeq 2000. Starting from the raw public reads, TCRdb applied fastp trimming at Q25, assembled clones with MiXCR and retained in-frame beta chains. Rows are combined by CDR3 protein, so each entry shows the most common genes and DNA. The sample table holds under 300,000 distinct CDR3 sequences, of which over 5% were seen once. More than 12% of the sample comes from the top ten. These data also formed part of another study, on T cells expressing NK-cell markers.

The sequenced sample was CD8+ T cells sorted from blood. The receptors derive from a woman between 18 and 29 years old in good health.

In regard to this clonotype: The germline gene is not matched at one end of the junction; a read error may be the cause. The chain employs TRBV11-2 and TRBJ2-3; D unclear. The CDR3 is made up of 15 amino acids. CDR1 and CDR2 from the germline V gene are SGHAT and FQNNGV. This CDR3 is CASSLEASYGDTQYF. DNA for the CDR3: TGTGCCAGTAGCTTAGAGGCATCCTACGGAGATACGCAGTATTTT.

This chain uses TRBV2 with TRBJ2-7; D not resolved. V was cut by 2 bases and J by 5 bases, with 7 bases left in between. The CDR3 runs to 12 residues. Germline assignment: CDR1 SNHLY and CDR2 FYNNEI. CDR3 sequence: CASSELHHEQYF. The CDR3 DNA is TGTGCCAGCAGTGAACTCCACCACGAGCAGTACTTC.

The sample holds a few counts of this clonotype. This chain connects TRBV10-3 to TRBJ1-2; 11 bases fit TRBD1. CDR3 length: 12 residues. Looked up from germline, CDR1 is ENHRY and CDR2 is SYGVKD. Trimming removed 6 bases from V and 7 bases from J; junction bases left unmatched: 1. The CDR3, as DNA: TGTGCCATCAGAGGGACAGGGGGTGGCTACACCTTC. Amino acid sequence: CAIRGTGGGYTF.

The chain is built from TRBV20-1 and TRBJ2-7, with 10 bases that match TRBD1. The V segment lost 6 bases and the J segment 5 bases; nucleotides outside the gene matches: 13. Germline V gene lookup returns CDR1 DFQATT and CDR2 SNEGSKA (reference sequence). The CDR3 runs to 15 residues. The CDR3 loop reads CSALPGQGNFNEQYF. CDR3 coding DNA: TGCAGTGCCTTACCGGGACAGGGGAATTTCAACGAGCAGTACTTC.

In its sample, this clonotype was seen many times. For the CDR3, the DNA is TGTGCCAGCAGTGCCCGGGACACCCCCCGGAACGAGCAGTACTTC. Translated, it gives CASSARDTPRNEQYF. The gene calls are TRBV2 and TRBJ2-7; perhaps TRBD1 as D (6 bases). This CDR3 has 15 residues. The ends were cut back, 4 bases at V and 5 bases at J, with 18 bases in the middle. From germline, CDR1 is SNHLY and CDR2 FYNNEI. The whole variable domain, remainder taken from reference TRBV2 and TRBJ2-7, is EPEVTQTPSHQVTQMGQEVILRCVPISNHLYFYWYRQILGQKVEFLVSFYNNEISEKSEIFDDQFSVERPDGSNFTLKIRSTKLEDSAMYFCASSARDTPRNEQYFGPGTRLTVT.

The J gene is TRBJ1-6, the V gene TRBV27, with D hard to call. Looked up from germline, CDR1 is MNHEY and CDR2 is SMNVEV (reference sequence). CDR3 length: 12 amino acids. V was pared by 2 bases and J by 7 bases, with 3 bases between. CDR3: CASSLMNSPLHF. The CDR3 nucleotides read TGTGCCAGCAGTTTAATGAATTCACCCCTCCACTTT.

At least ten counts were recorded for this clonotype. V is TRBV5-1 and J is TRBJ2-3, with D tentatively TRBD1 or TRBD2 (5 bases each). This CDR3 spans 15 amino acids. V lost 5 bases and J 0 bases, leaving 13 bases between the germline ends. In germline, CDR1 is SGHRS, CDR2 YFSETQ. The CDR3: CASRDGAISTDTQYF. The CDR3 DNA follows: TGCGCCAGCAGAGACGGGGCTATTAGCACAGATACGCAGTATTTT.

V gene TRBV10-1 combines with J gene TRBJ2-3, with 10 bases matching TRBD2. Trimming took 7 bases from V and 2 from J; bases not matched to a gene: 6. Germline-derived CDR1 and CDR2 are WNHNN and SYGVQD (reference sequence). The CDR3 loop spans 15 amino acids. The CDR3 spells CASTPGTSDTDTQYF. The CDR3 nucleotides read TGCGCCAGCACTCCCGGGACTAGCGACACAGATACGCAGTATTTT.

This clonotype was found a few times. This CDR3 is CSAEGAGNTEAFF. In DNA, the CDR3 is TGCAGTGCTGAGGGCGCCGGGAACACTGAAGCTTTCTTT. The chain is built from TRBV20-1 and TRBJ1-1; the D is unclear. The germline V gene has CDR1 DFQATT and CDR2 SNEGSKA (reference sequence). Trimming left V 5 bases short and J 1 base short, with 11 bases between. The CDR3 runs to 13 residues.

In its sample, this clonotype was seen once. At one end the junction does not follow the germline gene, possibly because of a read error. In nucleotides, the CDR3 is TGTGCCAGCAGTTACGTGAGCGGGGATTACAATGAGCGGTTCTTC. This codes for CASSYVSGDYNERFF. This chain joins TRBV6-5 and TRBJ2-1; TRBD2 matches at 7 bases. Germline lookup yields CDR1 MNHEY and CDR2 SVGAGI. The CDR3 runs 15 residues.

This clonotype was found a few times. The CDR3 loop reads CASSPIRGITGELFF. In DNA form, the CDR3 reads TGTGCCAGCAGTCCTATCCGGGGTATCACCGGGGAGCTGTTTTTT. J is TRBJ2-2 and V is TRBV25-1; perhaps TRBD2 as D (5 bases). CDR3 length: 15 amino acids. V shed 5 bases and J shed 4 bases, with 14 bases lying between them. CDR1 is MGHDK and CDR2 is SYGVNS in the germline V gene.

This clonotype occurred many times. V and J are TRBV20-1 and TRBJ1-2, with D tentatively TRBD1 (5 bases). CDR1 is DFQATT, CDR2 SNEGSKA, per germline (reference sequence). The CDR3 runs to 11 residues. V shed 5 bases and J shed 8 bases, with 12 bases lying between them. CDR3 sequence reads: CSAAQGHGYTF. The CDR3 DNA is TGCAGTGCTGCGCAGGGTCACGGCTACACCTTC.

This clonotype appeared many times. The J gene is TRBJ1-1, the V gene TRBV6-5; a possible D gene is TRBD1 (5 bases). The CDR3 covers 14 residues. Germline CDR1 MNHEY, CDR2 SVGAGI. V gave up 2 bases and J gave up 1 base, with 8 bases separating them. The CDR3: CASSYGGGNTEAFF. The CDR3 bases are TGTGCCAGCAGTTACGGGGGGGGGAACACTGAAGCTTTCTTT.

This clonotype was seen many times. CDR3 in amino acids: CASSSGEIYEQYF. The CDR3 DNA follows: TGTGCCAGCAGCTCCGGGGAGATTTACGAGCAGTACTTC. The rearrangement uses TRBV3-1 and TRBJ2-7; the D gene is possibly TRBD2 (5 bases). CDR1 is LGHDT and CDR2 is YNNKEL in the germline V gene (reference sequence). CDR3 length: 13 residues. Between the trimmed V and J ends, which lost 5 bases and 4 bases, there was a span of 12 bases.

The CDR3 loop reads CASSVGGEITDTQYF. CDR3 bases: TGTGCCAGCAGCGTAGGCGGGGAGATCACAGATACGCAGTATTTT. This rearrangement joins TRBV9 to TRBJ2-3, with a possible D match to TRBD2 (6 bases). Germline lookup yields CDR1 SGDLS and CDR2 YYNGEE. This CDR3 contains 15 residues. V dropped 0 bases and J dropped 2 bases, with 10 bases sitting between them.